Following are 9 T cell receptor beta chains from one sample sequenced in a study of blood T cell repertoires in COVID-19. Assay used: immunoSEQ multiplex PCR; TCRdb lists only in-frame clones, some missing. The table records 59,000 or so clones, approximately 80% of them present only once. Sequencing used peripheral blood. The receptors derive from a man aged 55 to 70 with acute or convalescent COVID-19.

The CDR3 here is CASSDEGRDEKLFF. The CDR3 DNA sequence: TGTGCCAGCAGTGACGAGGGTAGGGATGAAAAACTGTTTTTT. The chain employs TRBV6-1 and TRBJ1-4; D gene uncertain. V was pared by 3 bases and J by 6 bases, with 11 bases between. The CDR3 consists of 14 residues. Germline-derived CDR1 and CDR2 are MNHNS and SASEGT.

J is TRBJ2-7 and V is TRBV11-1, with 8 positions matching TRBD1. CDR3 length equals 15 residues. Germline V gene lookup returns CDR1 SGHAT and CDR2 FQDESV (reference sequence). Trimming removed 5 bases from V and 1 base from J; junction bases left unmatched: 7. CDR3 sequence reads: CASSRTGLVSYEQYF. DNA of the CDR3: TGTGCCAGCAGCCGGACAGGGCTGGTATCCTACGAGCAGTACTTC.

The V and J genes are TRBV6-5 and TRBJ2-7; 10 bases agree with TRBD2. Germline trimming cut 6 bases from V and 0 bases from J; bases unmatched to any gene: 5. The length of the CDR3 is 15 residues. Looked up from germline, CDR1 is MNHEY and CDR2 is SVGAGI. This CDR3 reads CASRGSGGFSYEQYF. The CDR3 DNA reads as TGTGCCAGCAGGGGTAGCGGGGGGTTCTCCTACGAGCAGTACTTC.

The gene calls are TRBV4-1 and TRBJ2-6, with TRBD2 identical over 8 bases. Germline loops: CDR1 MGHRA, CDR2 YSYEKL. The CDR3 consists of 21 residues. V was pared by 3 bases and J by 0 bases, with 16 bases of the junction left unmatched. This CDR3 is CASSQAPTSGLGSSGANVLTF. CDR3 coding DNA: TGCGCCAGCAGCCAGGCCCCGACCTCGGGACTAGGTTCCTCTGGGGCCAACGTCCTGACTTTC.

V is TRBV11-3 and J is TRBJ2-5; D is ambiguous. CDR1 is SGHNT and CDR2 is YENEEA in the germline V gene. V was shortened by 1 base and J by 3 bases, with 6 bases between the two germline ends. This CDR3 has 13 residues. The CDR3 bases are TGTGCCAGCAGCTTAGGTTTCAAAGAGACCCAGTACTTC. Translating it yields CASSLGFKETQYF. Full variable domain (remainder filled in from reference TRBV11-3 and TRBJ2-5): EAGVVQSPRYKIIEKKQPVAFWCNPISGHNTLYWYLQNLGQGPELLIRYENEEAVDDSQLPKDRFSAERLKGVDSTLKIQPAELGDSAVYLCASSLGFKETQYFGPGTRLLVL.

J is TRBJ2-3 and V is TRBV10-1; 9 bases are shared with TRBD2. Germline trimming cut 3 bases from V and 2 bases from J; bases unmatched to any gene: 9. The CDR3 contains 17 residues. Germline loops: CDR1 WNHNN, CDR2 SYGVQD (reference sequence). The CDR3 DNA is TGCGCCAGCAGTGACCCTTCGGCTAGCGGGGACACAGATACGCAGTATTTT. Encoded protein: CASSDPSASGDTDTQYF.

The chain links TRBV6-2 or TRBV6-3 to TRBJ2-5; TRBD2 matches 8 bases. The ends lost 5 bases at V and 1 base at J; junction bases unmatched: 6. The CDR3 covers 15 residues. CDR1 and CDR2 (germline): MNHEY, SVGEGT. CDR3 region: CASSGAGATQETQYF. The CDR3 bases are TGTGCCAGCAGTGGAGCGGGGGCCACCCAAGAGACCCAGTACTTC.

The chain couples TRBV19 to TRBJ2-1; a weak D match, TRBD2 (6 bases). With 4 bases removed from V and 9 bases from J, the gap between germline ends came to 10 bases. CDR3 length: 12 amino acids. CDR1 is LNHDA, CDR2 SQIVND, per germline (reference sequence). CDR3 bases: TGTGCCAGTAGTAGGGGGACTTTTGAGCAGTTCTTC. It is translated as CASSRGTFEQFF.

This clone was counted a few times. This rearrangement joins TRBV3-1 (or the pseudogene TRBV3-2) to TRBJ1-2; unclear D gene. This CDR3 is 15 amino acids long. Germline CDR1 reads LGHDT; CDR2 reads YNNKEL (reference sequence). V gave up 1 base and J gave up 5 bases, with 14 bases separating them. This chain's CDR3 is CASSQVGWGGYGYTF. In DNA, the CDR3 is TGTGCCAGCAGCCAAGTCGGGTGGGGAGGATATGGCTACACCTTC.